Described below is a single T cell receptor beta chain sequence and its context. These data come from a study of blood T cell repertoires in COVID-19. The overall study: The United States, Italy and Spain supplied acute and convalescent COVID-19 samples. From T cells, B-cell-depleted T cells, or PBMCs came the material, which was cDNA or gDNA.

Profiled with immunoSEQ multiplex PCR; TCRdb holds only in-frame clones, not every one. The repertoire includes 240,000 or so clones, nearly 90% of them detected once, and around 0.78% sits in the top ten. Trimming left V 0 bases short and J 1 base short, with 4 bases between. Germline CDR1 reads SGHNT; CDR2 reads YYREEE (reference sequence). CDR3 length: 14 amino acids. The rearrangement links TRBV5-4 to TRBJ2-2, with D uncertain. Material: peripheral blood. This TCR came from a woman aged 25 to 39 with acute or convalescent COVID-19. CDR3 region: CASSLAGNTGELFF. The CDR3 nucleotides read TGTGCCAGCAGCTTGGCGGGGAACACCGGGGAGCTGTTTTTT.